This TCR beta chain was identified during a study of shared clonotypes between healthy human individuals (dated by TCRdb to the early 2020s). Background for the entire study: The cohort comprised two women and three men aged 18 to 49 years. Each donor's leukapheresis produced roughly between roughly 0.85 and 10 billion PBMCs. The study deeply sequenced blood TCR repertoires of several healthy adults to estimate repertoire size and the extent of clonotype sharing between individuals. Libraries were prepared and TCR repertoires were sequenced by different laboratories using diverse techniques, in order to increase sequencing depth and limit assay-specific biases. For each donor, three plates each were used for CD4 naive and CD4 memory, two plates were used for CD8 naive, and one plate was used for CD8 memory. Study-wide findings and limitations: Rarefaction of sorted-subset datasets indicated incomplete sequencing despite the large sequencing depth. Because the study included a small number of donors, the genetic and exposure-history diversity represented was limited. Based on pairwise subsampling, the degree of clonotype sharing among donors was expected to be affected by sequencing depth. Clonotypes shared by all four sorted-subset donors showed higher generation probabilities than non-shared clonotypes. Sampling was restricted to blood, and TCR repertoires in tissue are likely to differ from TCR repertoires in blood. Estimated clonotype richness was generally larger for naive than for memory subsets. About 5% of naive CD4, 3.5% of naive CD8, about 2.5% of memory CD4, and about 0.4% of memory CD8 clonotypes were shared across several donors.

From a lookup of the germline V gene, CDR1 and CDR2 are SGHRS and YFSETQ. The CDR3 runs 14 residues from the cysteine to the phenylalanine. Only the CDR3 part of the read is kept: 42 bases, read in frame from the first base. Trimming removed 3 bases from V and 4 bases from J, leaving 11 bases between the germline ends. Donors were healthy HIV-negative adults with no recently reported acute infections or vaccinations. All donors were Caucasian adults living in Nashville, Tennessee, USA. CD4+ T cells were enriched by magnetic negative selection; naive cells were then positively selected on CD45RA, and the negative fraction formed the memory subset. After blood collection by leukapheresis, PBMCs were isolated using Ficoll-Histopaque density gradient centrifugation and then cryopreserved in the vapor phase of liquid nitrogen. Analytical flow cytometry was used to check the purity and quantity of each magnetically sorted T cell population. Genomic DNA was isolated from each sorted fraction and quantified by UV absorbance on a Nanodrop 2000c.

Using the deep immunoSEQ assay, TCR CDR3 regions were amplified from genomic DNA by multiplex PCR. For each cell subset, the extracted genomic DNA was distributed evenly across all wells of several immunoSEQ 96-well plates, and each plate served as one replicate. For sorted subsets, roughly 200 ng genomic DNA, equal to about 30,000 T cell genomes, was loaded into each replicate PCR. Purified libraries were measured with a Qubit 3.0 fluorometer, size-checked on a Bioanalyzer 2100, and measured again with the KAPA Library Quantification kit. Every immunoSEQ 96-well plate was sequenced on a dedicated single-read 150-cycle Illumina NextSeq 550 flow cell. The published analysis was carried out like this. Because the immunoSEQ output included only junctional sequences and no quality scores, the filtering could not be the same as the filtering used for full-length reads. To assign V/J genes and CDR3, sequences were annotated using PyIR, a Python wrapper for IgBLAST v1.9, with IMGT germline references. Any read was removed if the V/J assignment was weak (E-value above 1e-6), the CDR3 was missing, or the read contained stop codons, out-of-frame junctions, or ambiguous translated residues. A V3J clonotype was defined by an identical inferred V gene, J gene, and CDR3 amino acid sequence. The percentage overlap between two repertoires was calculated by dividing the number of shared unique clonotypes by the size of the smaller repertoire. Richness of each repertoire was evaluated using RTK rarefaction, the Chao1 estimator, and Recon v2.1 estimates of unobserved clonotypes. Generation probabilities were computed with OLGA for all TCRbeta clonotypes obtained by the gDNA method from four donors. What TCRdb holds here is the immuneACCESS table cut down to in-frame rearrangements. Part of the clones is not present; checked against another copy, under half of the missing clones reflect an unresolved V gene, and the others are unexplained. V and J calls plus clone size are reproduced from that table; the DNA served to infer D and trimming. The sample table holds fewer than 3 million clones, of which under 95% were seen once. 0.3% to 0.45% of the sample goes to the ten largest clones.

A word on this clone: Its antigen is unknown. The input lacks base qualities; no much larger clone sits a single base away.

The sample comprised naive CD4+ T cells from PBMCs. Sample cell subset or site, as interpreted from the label and publication: CD45RA+ positively selected. This chain joins TRBV5-1 to TRBJ2-1; no D gene can be assigned with confidence. The receptor was isolated from a young man in good health. Some clones in this sample may be carry-over from other donors' samples. Here the CDR3 is given as CASSYSMGYNEQFF. In nucleotide form, the sequence is TGCGCCAGCAGCTATTCGATGGGATACAATGAGCAGTTCTTC.